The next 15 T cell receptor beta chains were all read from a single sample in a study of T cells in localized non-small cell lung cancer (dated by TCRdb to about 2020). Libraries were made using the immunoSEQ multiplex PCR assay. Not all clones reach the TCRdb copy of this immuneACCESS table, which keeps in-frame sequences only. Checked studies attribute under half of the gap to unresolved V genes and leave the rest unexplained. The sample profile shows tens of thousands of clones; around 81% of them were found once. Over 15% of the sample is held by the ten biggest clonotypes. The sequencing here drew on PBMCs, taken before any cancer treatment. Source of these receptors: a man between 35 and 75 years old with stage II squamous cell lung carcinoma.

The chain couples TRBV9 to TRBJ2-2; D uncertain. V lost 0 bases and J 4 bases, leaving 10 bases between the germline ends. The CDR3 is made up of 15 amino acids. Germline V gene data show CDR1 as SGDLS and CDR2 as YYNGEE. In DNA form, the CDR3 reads TGTGCCAGCAGCGTAGGTGGCTTAACCACCGGGGAGCTGTTTTTT. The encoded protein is CASSVGGLTTGELFF.

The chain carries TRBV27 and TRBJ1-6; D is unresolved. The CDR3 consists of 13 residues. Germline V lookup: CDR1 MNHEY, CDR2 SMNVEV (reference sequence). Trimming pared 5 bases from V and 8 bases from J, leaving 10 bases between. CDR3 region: CASSPRNYSPLHF. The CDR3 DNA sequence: TGTGCCAGCAGTCCCCGGAACTATTCACCCCTCCACTTT.

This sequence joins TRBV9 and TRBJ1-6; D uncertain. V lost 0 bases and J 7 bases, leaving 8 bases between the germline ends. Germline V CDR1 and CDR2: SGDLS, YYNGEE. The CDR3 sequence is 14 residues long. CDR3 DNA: TGTGCCAGCAGCGTAGGACGGAGCAATTCACCCCTCCACTTT. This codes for CASSVGRSNSPLHF.

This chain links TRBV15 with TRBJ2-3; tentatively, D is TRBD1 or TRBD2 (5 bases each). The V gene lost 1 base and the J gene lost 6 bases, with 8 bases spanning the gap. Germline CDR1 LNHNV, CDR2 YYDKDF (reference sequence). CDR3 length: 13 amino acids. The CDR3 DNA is TGTGCCACCAGCAGAGCGGGGCCCGATACGCAGTATTTT. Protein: CATSRAGPDTQYF.

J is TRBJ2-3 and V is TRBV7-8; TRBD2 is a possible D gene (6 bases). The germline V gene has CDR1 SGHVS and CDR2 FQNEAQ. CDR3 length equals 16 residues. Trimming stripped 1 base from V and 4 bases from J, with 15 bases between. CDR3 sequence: CASSLGSGGGPDTQYF. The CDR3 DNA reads TGTGCCAGCAGCTTAGGTTCCGGGGGTGGCCCAGATACGCAGTATTTT.

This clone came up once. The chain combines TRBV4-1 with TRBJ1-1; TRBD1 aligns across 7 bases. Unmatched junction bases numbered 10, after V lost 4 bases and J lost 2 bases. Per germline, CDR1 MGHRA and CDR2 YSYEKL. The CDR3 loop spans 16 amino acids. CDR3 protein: CASSPRQGYSNTEAFF. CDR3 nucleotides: TGCGCCAGCAGCCCCCGACAGGGATACTCTAACACTGAAGCTTTCTTT.

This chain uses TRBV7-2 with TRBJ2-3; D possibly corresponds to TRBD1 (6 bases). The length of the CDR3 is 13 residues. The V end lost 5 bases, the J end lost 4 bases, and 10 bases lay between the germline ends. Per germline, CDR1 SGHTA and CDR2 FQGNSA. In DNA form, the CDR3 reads TGTGCCAGCAGCGACAGGTTAGCAGATACGCAGTATTTT. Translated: CASSDRLADTQYF.

Here the CDR3 reads CASSLGELTGELFF. The CDR3 DNA is TGCGCCAGCAGCTTGGGAGAACTCACCGGGGAGCTGTTTTTT. The chain links TRBV5-1 to TRBJ2-2; D is undetermined. Trimming left V 0 bases short and J 4 bases short, with 7 bases between. The CDR3 loop spans 14 amino acids. Germline V gene lookup returns CDR1 SGHRS and CDR2 YFSETQ.

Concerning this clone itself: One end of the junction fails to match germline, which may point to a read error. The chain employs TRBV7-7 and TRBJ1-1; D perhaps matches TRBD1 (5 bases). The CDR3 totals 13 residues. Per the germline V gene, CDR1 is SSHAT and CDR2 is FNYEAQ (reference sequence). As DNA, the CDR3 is TGTGCTAGCAGCTTCAGGGTGAACACTGAAGCTTTCTTT. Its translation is CASSFRVNTEAFF. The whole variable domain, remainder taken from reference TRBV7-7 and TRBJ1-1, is GAGVSQSPRYKVTKRGQDVTLRCDPISSHATLYWYQQALGQGPEFLTYFNYEAQPDKSGLPSDRFSAERPEGSISTLTIQRTEQRDSAMYRCASSFRVNTEAFFGQGTRLTVV.

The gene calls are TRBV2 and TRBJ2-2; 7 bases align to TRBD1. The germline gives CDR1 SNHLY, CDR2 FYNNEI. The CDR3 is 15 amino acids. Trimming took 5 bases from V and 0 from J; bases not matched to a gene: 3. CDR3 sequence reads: CASSRQGANTGELFF. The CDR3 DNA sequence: TGTGCCAGCAGTCGGCAGGGGGCGAACACCGGGGAGCTGTTTTTT.

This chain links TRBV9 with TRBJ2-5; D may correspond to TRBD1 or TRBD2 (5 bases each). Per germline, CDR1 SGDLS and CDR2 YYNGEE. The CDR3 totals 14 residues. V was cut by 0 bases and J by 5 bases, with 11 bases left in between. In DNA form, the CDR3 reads TGTGCCAGCAGCGTAGGGGGCCGGGATGAGACCCAGTACTTC. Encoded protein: CASSVGGRDETQYF.

The CDR3 sequence is CASSQLGVTGANVLTF. CDR3 bases: TGTGCCAGCAGCCAATTAGGGGTCACCGGGGCCAACGTCCTGACTTTC. This rearrangement joins TRBV14 to TRBJ2-6; TRBD1 might be the D (5 bases). Trimming stripped 2 bases from V and 4 bases from J, with 12 bases between. The CDR3 is made up of 16 amino acids. Germline CDR1 reads SGHDN; CDR2 reads FVKESK.

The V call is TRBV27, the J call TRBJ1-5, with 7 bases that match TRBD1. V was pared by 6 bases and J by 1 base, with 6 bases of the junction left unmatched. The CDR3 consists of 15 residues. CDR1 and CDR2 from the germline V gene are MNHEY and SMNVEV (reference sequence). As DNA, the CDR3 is TGTGCCAGCAGGGCTGACAGGGAGAGCAATCAGCCCCAGCATTTT. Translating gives CASRADRESNQPQHF.

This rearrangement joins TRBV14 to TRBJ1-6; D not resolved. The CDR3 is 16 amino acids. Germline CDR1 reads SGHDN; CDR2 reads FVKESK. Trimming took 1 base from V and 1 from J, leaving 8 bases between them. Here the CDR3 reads CASSQVGRSYNSPLHF. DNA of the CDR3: TGTGCCAGCAGCCAAGTTGGAAGATCCTATAATTCACCCCTCCACTTT.

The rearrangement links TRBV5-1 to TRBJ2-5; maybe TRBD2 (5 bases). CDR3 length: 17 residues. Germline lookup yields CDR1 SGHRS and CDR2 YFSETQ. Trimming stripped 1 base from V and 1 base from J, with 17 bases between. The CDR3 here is CASSLQPPEGTQETQYF. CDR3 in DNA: TGCGCCAGCAGCTTGCAACCCCCCGAGGGTACCCAAGAGACCCAGTACTTC.